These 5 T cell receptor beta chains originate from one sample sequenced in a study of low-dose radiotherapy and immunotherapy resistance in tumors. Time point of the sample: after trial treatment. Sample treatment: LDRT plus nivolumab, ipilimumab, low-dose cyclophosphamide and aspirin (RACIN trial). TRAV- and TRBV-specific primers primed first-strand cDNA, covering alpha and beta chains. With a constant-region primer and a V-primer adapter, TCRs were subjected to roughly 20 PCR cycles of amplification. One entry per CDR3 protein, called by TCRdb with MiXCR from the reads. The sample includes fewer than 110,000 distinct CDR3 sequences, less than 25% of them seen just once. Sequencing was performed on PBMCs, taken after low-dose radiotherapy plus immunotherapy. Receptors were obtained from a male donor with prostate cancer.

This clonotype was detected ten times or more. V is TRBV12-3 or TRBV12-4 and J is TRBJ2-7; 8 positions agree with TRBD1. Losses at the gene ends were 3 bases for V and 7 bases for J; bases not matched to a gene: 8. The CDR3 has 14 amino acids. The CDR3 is CASSLETGVVEQYF. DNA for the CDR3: TGTGCCAGCAGTTTGGAGACAGGGGTTGTGGAGCAGTACTTC.

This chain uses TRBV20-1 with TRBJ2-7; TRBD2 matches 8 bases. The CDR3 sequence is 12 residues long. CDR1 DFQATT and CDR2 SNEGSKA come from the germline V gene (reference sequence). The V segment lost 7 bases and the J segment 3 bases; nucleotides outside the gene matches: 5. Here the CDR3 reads CSGIAGIYEQYF. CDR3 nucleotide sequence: TGCAGTGGAATAGCGGGGATCTACGAGCAGTACTTC.

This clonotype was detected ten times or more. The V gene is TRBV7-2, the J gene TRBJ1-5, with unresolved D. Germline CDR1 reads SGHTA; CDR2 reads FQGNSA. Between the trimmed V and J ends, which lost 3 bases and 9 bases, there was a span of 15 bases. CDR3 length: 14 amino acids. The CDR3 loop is CASSLEPGGWPQHF. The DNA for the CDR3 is TGTGCCAGCAGCTTGGAGCCCGGAGGGTGGCCCCAGCATTTT.

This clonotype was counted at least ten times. The DNA of the CDR3 is TGCAGCGTTGAACTTACCGGGACAGGGACCTACGAGCAGTACTTC. Encoded protein: CSVELTGTGTYEQYF. This chain connects TRBV29-1 to TRBJ2-7, with 9 bases fitting TRBD1. Germline-derived CDR1 and CDR2 are SQVTM and ANQGSEA. With 2 bases clipped from V and 2 bases from J, the junction kept 7 bases outside the gene matches. The CDR3 consists of 15 residues.

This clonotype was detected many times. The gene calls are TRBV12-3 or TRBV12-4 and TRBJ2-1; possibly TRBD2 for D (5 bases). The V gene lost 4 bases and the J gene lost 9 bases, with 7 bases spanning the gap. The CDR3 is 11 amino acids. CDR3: CASSSRGEQFF. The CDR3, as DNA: TGTGCCAGCAGTTCCCGGGGTGAGCAGTTCTTC.